This TCR beta chain stems from a study of blood T cell repertoires in COVID-19. Turning to the study itself: Samples representing acute and convalescent COVID-19 were sourced from the United States, Italy and Spain.

Germline CDR1 reads LNHDA; CDR2 reads SQIVND (reference sequence). The V and J ends lost 3 bases and 5 bases respectively, with 7 bases between them. CDR3 length: 12 residues. Produced via immunoSEQ multiplex PCR; TCRdb's table is partial and in-frame only. The repertoire holds some 300,000 clones, with around 85% as singletons. The sequence was obtained from a woman in her fifties or sixties with active or convalescent COVID-19. The chain carries TRBV19 and TRBJ2-5; TRBD1 might be the D (6 bases). Sequencing was carried out using peripheral blood. The CDR3: CASSMQGETQYF. CDR3 bases: TGTGCCAGTAGTATGCAGGGGGAGACCCAGTACTTC.